One and the same sample provided the 32 T cell receptor beta chains below, sequenced in a study of T cell responses to AZD1222 COVID-19 vaccine. The protocol was immunoSEQ multiplex PCR, while the TCRdb copy is restricted to in-frame clones and leaves out a portion. The sample yields fewer than 250,000 clones, more than 85% seen once. Source: peripheral blood, taken on day 0 of MenACWY control vaccination. These receptor sequences come from an adult in good health.

The chain joins TRBV11-3 to TRBJ2-2, with unresolved D. The CDR3 has 14 residues. Germline values: CDR1 SGHNT, CDR2 YENEEA. Trimming cost V 1 base and J 1 base, with 4 bases left between them. CDR3 bases: TGTGCCAGCAGCTTAGGAAGGAACACCGGGGAGCTGTTTTTT. Its protein product is CASSLGRNTGELFF.

The chain combines TRBV27 with TRBJ1-2; TRBD1 might be the D (6 bases). The V and J ends lost 5 bases and 4 bases respectively, with 14 bases between them. The CDR3 is made up of 14 amino acids. Germline V gene sequence: CDR1 MNHEY, CDR2 SMNVEV (reference sequence). The CDR3 DNA reads as TGTGCCAGCAGTACAGCACAGGGTAGCTATGGCTACACCTTC. Its translation is CASSTAQGSYGYTF.

The DNA of the CDR3 is TGTGCCAGCTCACCAAGCCAGATGAACACTGAAGCTTTCTTT. It codes for CASSPSQMNTEAFF. This chain connects TRBV18 to TRBJ1-1; D gene uncertain. The V and J ends lost 2 bases and 0 bases respectively, with 7 bases between them. Germline V gene lookup returns CDR1 KGHSH and CDR2 LQKENI. The length of the CDR3 is 14 residues.

V usage is TRBV3-1 (or the pseudogene TRBV3-2) and J usage is TRBJ1-6, with 7 bases that match TRBD1. V shed 2 bases, J shed 9 bases, and the junction held 4 bases outside the gene matches. Looked up from germline, CDR1 is LGHDT and CDR2 is YNNKEL (reference sequence). This CDR3 is 14 amino acids long. The CDR3 bases are TGTGCCAGCAGCCAATTACAGGGGAGTTCACCCCTCCACTTT. The encoded protein is CASSQLQGSSPLHF.

The gene calls are TRBV18 and TRBJ1-2; D unclear. Germline lookup yields CDR1 KGHSH and CDR2 LQKENI. V lost 3 bases, J lost 3 bases, and 14 bases lay in between. CDR3 length: 15 residues. The chain's CDR3 is CASSPQDSNYYGYTF. DNA for the CDR3: TGTGCCAGCTCACCGCAGGACTCGAACTACTATGGCTACACCTTC.

The chain is built from TRBV5-1 and TRBJ1-4; D is undetermined. In germline, CDR1 is SGHRS, CDR2 YFSETQ. V lost 0 bases to trimming and J lost 6 bases, with 15 bases between them. The CDR3 consists of 16 residues. The CDR3 region has the DNA TGCGCCAGCAGCTTGGCCCCCCCAGCCTCGGATGAAAAACTGTTTTTT. It codes for CASSLAPPASDEKLFF.

J is TRBJ1-4 and V is TRBV28; a weak D match, TRBD1 (6 bases). Germline values: CDR1 MDHEN, CDR2 SYDVKM. The CDR3 covers 17 residues. V lost 7 bases to trimming and J lost 3 bases, with 21 bases between them. This CDR3 is CASTLTGRGKANEKLFF. The CDR3 DNA reads as TGTGCCAGCACCCTGACAGGACGGGGGAAAGCTAATGAAAAACTGTTTTTT.

The V gene is TRBV18, the J gene TRBJ2-1, with TRBD2 matching over 15 bases. Germline V CDR1 and CDR2: KGHSH, LQKENI. J lost 7 bases, V lost 3 bases, and 4 bases had no gene match. The CDR3 loop spans 16 amino acids. DNA for the CDR3: TGTGCCAGCTCACCTGGGACTAGCGGGGGGATGAATGAGCAGTTCTTC. It translates to CASSPGTSGGMNEQFF.

The rearrangement links TRBV15 to TRBJ1-2, with D uncertain. The germline V gene encodes CDR1 LNHNV and CDR2 YYDKDF (reference sequence). Trimming took 0 bases from V and 6 from J, leaving 14 bases between them. The CDR3 loop spans 15 amino acids. Here the CDR3 reads CATSRDPGGSNGYTF. Written as DNA, the CDR3 is TGTGCCACCAGCAGAGATCCGGGAGGGTCAAATGGCTACACCTTC.

The chain carries TRBV4-3 and TRBJ1-3, with a possible D match to TRBD1 (6 bases). The CDR3 length is 16 residues. Germline CDR1 reads LGHNA; CDR2 reads YSLEER. Trimming cost V 0 bases and J 2 bases, with 11 bases left between them. Here the CDR3 reads CASSQDRAGAGNTIYF. CDR3 nucleotide sequence: TGCGCCAGCAGCCAAGATCGCGCAGGGGCTGGAAACACCATATATTTT.

V usage is TRBV7-2 and J usage is TRBJ1-2, with D uncertain. Germline assignment: CDR1 SGHTA and CDR2 FQGNSA. V was cut by 0 bases and J by 8 bases, with 7 bases left in between. This CDR3 region has 12 residues. This CDR3 reads CASSLALQGYTF. The CDR3 nucleotides read TGTGCCAGCAGCTTAGCCCTCCAGGGCTACACCTTC.

The rearrangement uses TRBV7-2 and TRBJ2-1; no firm D call. The V gene lost 5 bases and the J gene lost 2 bases, with 16 bases spanning the gap. Germline CDR1 SGHTA, CDR2 FQGNSA. The CDR3 consists of 16 residues. The CDR3 nucleotides read TGTGCCAGCAGCCCCCAACGAGGCAGGACCTACAATGAGCAGTTCTTC. It is translated as CASSPQRGRTYNEQFF. The variable domain in full, with the rest retrieved from reference TRBV7-2 and TRBJ2-1, is GAGVSQSPSNKVTEKGKDVELRCDPISGHTALYWYRQSLGQGLEFLIYFQGNSAPDKSGLPSDRFSAERTGGSVSTLTIQRTQQEDSAVYLCASSPQRGRTYNEQFFGPGTRLTVL.

The J gene is TRBJ2-1, the V gene TRBV7-2, with D perhaps TRBD1 (5 bases). V lost 5 bases, J lost 5 bases, and 16 bases lay in between. Germline V gene sequence: CDR1 SGHTA, CDR2 FQGNSA. The CDR3 totals 15 residues. The CDR3 reads CASSRRQNLNNEQFF. The CDR3 region has the DNA TGTGCCAGCAGCCGGCGACAGAACTTAAACAATGAGCAGTTCTTC. Together with reference TRBV7-2 and TRBJ2-1, the CDR3 gives the full variable domain: GAGVSQSPSNKVTEKGKDVELRCDPISGHTALYWYRQSLGQGLEFLIYFQGNSAPDKSGLPSDRFSAERTGGSVSTLTIQRTQQEDSAVYLCASSRRQNLNNEQFFGPGTRLTVL.

The chain uses TRBV28 and TRBJ1-1, with D possibly matching TRBD1 (5 bases). The germline V and J ends were trimmed by 8 bases and 0 bases, with 22 bases remaining between them. The germline gives CDR1 MDHEN, CDR2 SYDVKM. This CDR3 has 17 residues. CDR3 nucleotide sequence: TGTGCCAGCCCTCCCCCGGGGCGACGACCTATGAACACTGAAGCTTTCTTT. It encodes CASPPPGRRPMNTEAFF. The complete variable domain, with remaining parts taken from reference TRBV28 and TRBJ1-1, reads DVKVTQSSRYLVKRTGEKVFLECVQDMDHENMFWYRQDPGLGLRLIYFSYDVKMKEKGDIPEGYSVSREKKERFSLILESASTNQTSMYLCASPPPGRRPMNTEAFFGQGTRLTVV.

The chain carries TRBV19 and TRBJ1-1; 7 bases line up with TRBD1. J gave up 5 bases and V 9 bases, and 3 bases lay outside the gene matches. The CDR3 extends over 11 amino acids. Germline V lookup: CDR1 LNHDA, CDR2 SQIVND (reference sequence). CDR3 coding DNA: TGTGCCAGGGACAGGAGAACTGAAGCTTTCTTT. Translated: CARDRRTEAFF. The variable domain in full, completed from reference TRBV19 and TRBJ1-1, reads DGGITQSPKYLFRKEGQNVTLSCEQNLNHDAMYWYRQDPGQGLRLIYYSQIVNDFQKGDIAEGYSVSREKKESFPLTVTSAQKNPTAFYLCARDRRTEAFFGQGTRLTVV.

This sequence joins TRBV7-9 and TRBJ2-2; D possibly uses TRBD1 or TRBD2 (5 bases each). Germline CDR1 and CDR2: SEHNR and FQNEAQ (reference sequence). The CDR3 is 15 residues long. The V end was cut by 1 base, the J end by 3 bases, with 9 bases between. The CDR3 DNA sequence: TGTGCCAGCAGCTTAGTGAGGGGAGACACCGGGGAGCTGTTTTTT. Its translation is CASSLVRGDTGELFF.

The chain couples TRBV5-6 to TRBJ1-5; TRBD1 matches at 7 bases. From germline, CDR1 is SGHDT and CDR2 YYEEEE. The CDR3 has 15 residues. V lost 6 bases to trimming and J lost 0 bases; unmatched junction nucleotides: 6. This CDR3 is CASTWGTDSNQPQHF. CDR3 nucleotides: TGTGCCAGCACCTGGGGGACAGATAGCAATCAGCCCCAGCATTTT. Drawing the rest from reference TRBV5-6 and TRBJ1-5, the complete variable domain is DAGVTQSPTHLIKTRGQQVTLRCSPKSGHDTVSWYQQALGQGPQFIFQYYEEEERQRGNFPDRFSGHQFPNYSSELNVNALLLGDSALYLCASTWGTDSNQPQHFGDGTRLSIL.

The rearrangement uses TRBV6-4 and TRBJ2-1; D is possibly TRBD1 (5 bases). This CDR3 has 13 amino acids. Germline V CDR1 and CDR2: MRHNA, SNTAGT. The germline V and J ends were trimmed by 3 bases and 6 bases, with 9 bases remaining between them. CDR3 amino acids: CASSESRANEQFF. The CDR3 coding sequence is TGTGCCAGCAGTGAGAGCAGGGCCAATGAGCAGTTCTTC.

The chain joins TRBV9 to TRBJ1-2, with a tentative D call TRBD1 (5 bases). Trimming pared 3 bases from V and 4 bases from J, leaving 16 bases between. This CDR3 has 15 residues. Germline CDR1 reads SGDLS; CDR2 reads YYNGEE. CDR3 region: CASSELNGDPYGYTF. CDR3 bases: TGTGCCAGCAGCGAGTTGAATGGGGACCCCTATGGCTACACCTTC.

The CDR3 protein is CASSPGPDTEAFF. The CDR3 DNA is TGTGCCAGCTCACCAGGGCCGGACACTGAAGCTTTCTTT. The rearrangement joins TRBV18 to TRBJ1-1; D remains ambiguous. The CDR3 loop spans 13 amino acids. The germline V gene encodes CDR1 KGHSH and CDR2 LQKENI. Between the trimmed V and J ends, which lost 2 bases and 3 bases, there was a span of 7 bases. Full variable domain (rest looked up from reference TRBV18 and TRBJ1-1): NAGVMQNPRHLVRRRGQEARLRCSPMKGHSHVYWYRQLPEEGLKFMVYLQKENIIDESGMPKERFSAEFPKEGPSILRIQQVVRGDSAAYFCASSPGPDTEAFFGQGTRLTVV.

The rearrangement joins TRBV5-1 to TRBJ2-1; the match to TRBD2 covers 9 bases. V shed 0 bases, J shed 3 bases, and the junction held 13 bases outside the gene matches. This CDR3 has 19 residues. Germline V gives CDR1 SGHRS, CDR2 YFSETQ. The CDR3 is CASSLVMSGGSAIYNEQFF. The DNA of the CDR3 is TGCGCCAGCAGCTTGGTTATGAGCGGGGGGTCCGCCATCTACAATGAGCAGTTCTTC.

The chain combines TRBV6-5 with TRBJ1-3; no reliable D call. Germline V gene data show CDR1 as MNHEY and CDR2 as SVGAGI. The CDR3 loop spans 13 amino acids. Trimming stripped 3 bases from V and 3 bases from J, with 6 bases between. The CDR3 DNA follows: TGTGCCAGCAGTTATGTTCGTGGAAACACCATATATTTT. This sequence encodes CASSYVRGNTIYF.

The chain has TRBV28 and TRBJ1-4; D gene ambiguous. The CDR3 sequence is 13 residues long. V was trimmed by 6 bases and J by 3 bases, leaving 8 bases between them. The germline gives CDR1 MDHEN, CDR2 SYDVKM. DNA for the CDR3: TGTGCCAGCAGGCCGTCTGCTAATGAAAAACTGTTTTTT. Translating gives CASRPSANEKLFF.

The CDR3 coding sequence is TGTGCCAGCAGCTTTTGGGGTGTGGGCGGGGGGCAACAAGAGACCCAGTACTTC. Its protein is CASSFWGVGGGQQETQYF. The V call is TRBV7-8, the J call TRBJ2-5; 8 nucleotides align to TRBD2. The V gene end was trimmed by 3 bases and the J gene end by 2 bases; junction bases not matched to a gene: 14. From germline, CDR1 is SGHVS and CDR2 FQNEAQ. This CDR3 is 18 amino acids long.

Only a few counts were recorded for this clone. The chain has TRBV29-1 and TRBJ1-2; a weak D match, TRBD1 (6 bases). Looked up from germline, CDR1 is SQVTM and CDR2 is ANQGSEA. The CDR3 runs 11 residues. V was trimmed by 7 bases and J by 8 bases, leaving 14 bases between them. DNA of the CDR3: TGCAGCGGATGGGGGGCGCGGGGCTACACCTTC. Translating it yields CSGWGARGYTF.

The chain combines TRBV25-1 with TRBJ1-1, with D unresolved. Trimming removed 7 bases from V and 4 bases from J, with 16 bases in between. Germline V gene lookup returns CDR1 MGHDK and CDR2 SYGVNS. The CDR3 runs 14 residues. CDR3 loop: CASTEALRGTEAFF. As DNA, the CDR3 is TGTGCCAGCACCGAGGCACTCCGGGGCACTGAAGCTTTCTTT.

The chain couples TRBV19 to TRBJ1-6; D is unclear. Germline V gene lookup returns CDR1 LNHDA and CDR2 SQIVND (reference sequence). The CDR3 runs to 16 residues. The V end was cut by 4 bases, the J end by 0 bases, with 10 bases between. This chain's CDR3 is CASSTRSGSYNSPLHF. CDR3 nucleotides: TGTGCCAGTAGTACGCGGTCGGGCTCCTATAATTCACCCCTCCACTTT.

This chain joins TRBV19 and TRBJ1-2; D call uncertain. The CDR3 has 14 residues. Trimming removed 10 bases at V and 8 bases at J, with 23 bases between. CDR1 is LNHDA, CDR2 SQIVND, per germline (reference sequence). The CDR3 reads CATHSAILTRGYTF. CDR3 DNA sequence: TGTGCCACCCACAGCGCTATCCTAACTAGGGGCTACACCTTC.

The rearrangement uses TRBV30 and TRBJ2-7; 10 positions agree with TRBD1. Germline trimming cut 5 bases from V and 4 bases from J; bases unmatched to any gene: 8. This CDR3 has 14 residues. Germline V CDR1 and CDR2: GTSNPN, SVGIG (reference sequence). As DNA, the CDR3 is TGTGCCTGGGGGCCCGGGACAGGGGCATACGAGCAGTACTTC. It translates to CAWGPGTGAYEQYF.

The rearrangement joins TRBV9 to TRBJ2-1, with 7 bases lining up with TRBD1. Germline trimming cut 4 bases from V and 4 bases from J; bases unmatched to any gene: 11. This CDR3 has 16 amino acids. The germline V gene has CDR1 SGDLS and CDR2 YYNGEE. DNA for the CDR3: TGTGCCAGCAGCCCTAACCCAGGGGGTTTATACAATGAGCAGTTCTTC. Translating gives CASSPNPGGLYNEQFF.

This clone was recorded only once. The same CDR3 can be traced to other DNA sequences in this sample. The chain employs TRBV28 and TRBJ1-1, with 9 bases aligning to TRBD1. Germline CDR1 and CDR2: MDHEN and SYDVKM. V was clipped by 5 bases and J by 1 base; unmatched bases: 5. The CDR3 covers 15 residues. DNA of the CDR3: TGTGCCAGCAGTCCTCCGGGACAGGGGAACACTGAAGCTTTCTTT. Translated: CASSPPGQGNTEAFF.

In the case of this clone: Other DNA sequences in the same sample also yield this CDR3. The rearrangement joins TRBV7-2 to TRBJ1-2; D is unclear. CDR1 is SGHTA, CDR2 FQGNSA, per germline. There are 13 residues in the CDR3. The V end was cut by 1 base, the J end by 2 bases, with 5 bases between. In DNA, the CDR3 is TGTGCCAGCAGCTTAGACACCAACTATGGCTACACCTTC. Amino acids: CASSLDTNYGYTF. Based on the CDR3 plus reference TRBV7-2 and TRBJ1-2, the full variable domain is GAGVSQSPSNKVTEKGKDVELRCDPISGHTALYWYRQSLGQGLEFLIYFQGNSAPDKSGLPSDRFSAERTGGSVSTLTIQRTQQEDSAVYLCASSLDTNYGYTFGSGTRLTVV.